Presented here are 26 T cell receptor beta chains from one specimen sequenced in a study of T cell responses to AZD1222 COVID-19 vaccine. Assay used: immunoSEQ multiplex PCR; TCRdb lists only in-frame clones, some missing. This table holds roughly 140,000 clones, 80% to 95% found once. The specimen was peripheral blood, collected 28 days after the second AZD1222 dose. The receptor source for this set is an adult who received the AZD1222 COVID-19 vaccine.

The CDR3 spells CASSEKGGGTYNEQFF. The CDR3 DNA sequence: TGTGCCAGCAGTGAGAAGGGTGGTGGGACCTACAATGAGCAGTTCTTC. The genes are TRBV6-1 and TRBJ2-1, with D hard to call. Germline V CDR1 and CDR2: MNHNS, SASEGT. This CDR3 has 16 amino acids. The V end was cut by 3 bases, the J end by 2 bases, with 14 bases between.

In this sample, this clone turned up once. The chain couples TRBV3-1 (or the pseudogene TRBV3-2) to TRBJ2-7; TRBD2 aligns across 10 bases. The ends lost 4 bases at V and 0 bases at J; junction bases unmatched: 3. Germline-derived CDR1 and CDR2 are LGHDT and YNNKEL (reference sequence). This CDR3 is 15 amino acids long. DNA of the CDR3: TGTGCCAGCAGCCCCGGACTAGCGGACTCCTACGAGCAGTACTTC. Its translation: CASSPGLADSYEQYF.

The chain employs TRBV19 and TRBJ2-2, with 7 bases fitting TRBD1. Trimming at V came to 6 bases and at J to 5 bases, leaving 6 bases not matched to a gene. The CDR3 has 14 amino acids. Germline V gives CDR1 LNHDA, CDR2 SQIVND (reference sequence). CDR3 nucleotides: TGTGCCAGTAGCCCTGGACAGGCAACCGGGGAGCTGTTTTTT. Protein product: CASSPGQATGELFF.

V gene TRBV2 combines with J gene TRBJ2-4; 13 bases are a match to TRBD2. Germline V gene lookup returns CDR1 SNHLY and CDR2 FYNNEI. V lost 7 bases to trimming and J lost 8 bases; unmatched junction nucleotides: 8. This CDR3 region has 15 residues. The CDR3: CASTGLAGVLDIQYF. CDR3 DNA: TGTGCCAGCACCGGACTAGCGGGAGTTTTGGACATTCAGTACTTC.

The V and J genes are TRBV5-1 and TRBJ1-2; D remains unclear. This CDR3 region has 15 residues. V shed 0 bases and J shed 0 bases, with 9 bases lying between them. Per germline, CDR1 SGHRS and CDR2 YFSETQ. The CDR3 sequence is CASSLGGGSNYGYTF. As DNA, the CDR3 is TGCGCCAGCAGCTTGGGGGGAGGCTCTAACTATGGCTACACCTTC.

CDR3 in amino acids: CASSDSPGLNYGYTF. DNA of the CDR3: TGTGCCAGCAGTGACTCGCCAGGGCTTAACTATGGCTACACCTTC. The gene calls are TRBV6-4 and TRBJ1-2, with D tentatively TRBD1 (5 bases). In germline, CDR1 is MRHNA, CDR2 SNTAGT. Trimming shortened V by 0 bases and J by 1 base, and 9 bases separated the two germline ends. The CDR3 length is 15 residues.

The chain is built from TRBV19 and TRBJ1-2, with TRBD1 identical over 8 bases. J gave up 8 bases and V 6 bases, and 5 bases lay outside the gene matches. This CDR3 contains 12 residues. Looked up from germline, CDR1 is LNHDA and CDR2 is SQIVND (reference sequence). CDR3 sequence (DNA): TGTGCCAGTAGCTGGACAGGGTTGGGCTACACCTTC. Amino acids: CASSWTGLGYTF. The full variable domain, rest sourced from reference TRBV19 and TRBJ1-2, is DGGITQSPKYLFRKEGQNVTLSCEQNLNHDAMYWYRQDPGQGLRLIYYSQIVNDFQKGDIAEGYSVSREKKESFPLTVTSAQKNPTAFYLCASSWTGLGYTFGSGTRLTVV.

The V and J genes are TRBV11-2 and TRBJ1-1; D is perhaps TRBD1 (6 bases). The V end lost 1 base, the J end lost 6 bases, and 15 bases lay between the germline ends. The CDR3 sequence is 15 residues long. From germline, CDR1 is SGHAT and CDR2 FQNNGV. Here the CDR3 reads CASSLGVGTQPEAFF. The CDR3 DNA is TGTGCCAGCAGCTTAGGAGTTGGGACACAGCCTGAAGCTTTCTTT.

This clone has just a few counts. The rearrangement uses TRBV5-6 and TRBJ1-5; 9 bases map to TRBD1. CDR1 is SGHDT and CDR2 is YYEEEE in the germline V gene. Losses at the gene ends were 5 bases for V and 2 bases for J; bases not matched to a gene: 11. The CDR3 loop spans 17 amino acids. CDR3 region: CASSIGGTGWGNQPQHF. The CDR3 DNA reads TGTGCCAGCAGTATAGGCGGGACAGGGTGGGGCAATCAGCCCCAGCATTTT.

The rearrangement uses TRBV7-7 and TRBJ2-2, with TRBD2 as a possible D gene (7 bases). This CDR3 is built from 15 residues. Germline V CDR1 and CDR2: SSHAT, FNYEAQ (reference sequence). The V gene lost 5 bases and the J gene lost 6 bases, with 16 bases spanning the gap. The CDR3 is CASSIMGGRSGELFF. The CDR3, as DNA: TGTGCCAGCAGCATTATGGGGGGGCGCTCCGGGGAGCTGTTTTTT. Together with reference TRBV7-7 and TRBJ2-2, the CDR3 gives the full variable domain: GAGVSQSPRYKVTKRGQDVTLRCDPISSHATLYWYQQALGQGPEFLTYFNYEAQPDKSGLPSDRFSAERPEGSISTLTIQRTEQRDSAMYRCASSIMGGRSGELFFGEGSRLTVL.

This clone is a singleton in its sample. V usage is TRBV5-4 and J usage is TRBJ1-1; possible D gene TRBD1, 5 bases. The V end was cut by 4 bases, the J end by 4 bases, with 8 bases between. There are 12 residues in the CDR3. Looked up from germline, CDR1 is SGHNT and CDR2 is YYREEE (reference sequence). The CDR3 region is CASSGDSTEAFF. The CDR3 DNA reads TGTGCCAGCAGCGGAGACAGCACTGAAGCTTTCTTT.

CDR3 sequence: CASSPISENTEAFF. CDR3 nucleotide sequence: TGCGCCAGCAGCCCTATCTCAGAGAACACTGAAGCTTTCTTT. The chain carries TRBV4-1 and TRBJ1-1; D gene unclear. V was clipped by 4 bases and J by 1 base, with 10 bases between them. Germline V gives CDR1 MGHRA, CDR2 YSYEKL. The CDR3 sequence is 14 residues long.

The CDR3 loop reads CASSPTGFPSNQPQHF. In DNA form, the CDR3 reads TGTGCCAGCAGCCCCACAGGTTTCCCTAGCAATCAGCCCCAGCATTTT. The chain couples TRBV27 to TRBJ1-5; a possible D gene is TRBD1 (5 bases). The V and J ends lost 6 bases and 0 bases respectively, with 15 bases between them. The germline V gene encodes CDR1 MNHEY and CDR2 SMNVEV (reference sequence). The CDR3 is 16 residues long.

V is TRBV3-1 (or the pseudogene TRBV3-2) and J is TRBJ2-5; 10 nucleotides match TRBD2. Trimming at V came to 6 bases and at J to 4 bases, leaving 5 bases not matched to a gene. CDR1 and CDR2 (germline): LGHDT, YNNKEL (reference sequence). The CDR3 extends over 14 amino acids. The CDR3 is CASSPSGRRETQYF. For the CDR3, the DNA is TGTGCCAGCAGTCCTAGCGGGAGAAGAGAGACCCAGTACTTC.

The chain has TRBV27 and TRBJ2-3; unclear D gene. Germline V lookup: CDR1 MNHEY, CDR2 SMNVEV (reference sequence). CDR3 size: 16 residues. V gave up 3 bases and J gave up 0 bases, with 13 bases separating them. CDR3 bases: TGTGCCAGCAGTTTTATAGCCTTTTCTAGCACAGATACGCAGTATTTT. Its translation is CASSFIAFSSTDTQYF.

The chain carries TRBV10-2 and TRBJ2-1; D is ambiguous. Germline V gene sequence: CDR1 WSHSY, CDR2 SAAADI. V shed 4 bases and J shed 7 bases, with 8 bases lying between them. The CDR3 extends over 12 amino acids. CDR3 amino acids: CASSVGWNEQFF. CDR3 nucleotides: TGCGCCAGCAGTGTCGGTTGGAATGAGCAGTTCTTC.

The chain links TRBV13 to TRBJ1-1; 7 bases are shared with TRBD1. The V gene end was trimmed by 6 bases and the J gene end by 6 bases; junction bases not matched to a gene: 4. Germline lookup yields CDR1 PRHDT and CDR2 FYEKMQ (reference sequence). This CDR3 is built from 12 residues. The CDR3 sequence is CASRGTAAEAFF. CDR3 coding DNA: TGTGCCAGCAGGGGGACAGCAGCTGAAGCTTTCTTT. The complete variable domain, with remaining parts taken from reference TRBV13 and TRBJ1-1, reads AAGVIQSPRHLIKEKRETATLKCYPIPRHDTVYWYQQGPGQDPQFLISFYEKMQSDKGSIPDRFSAQQFSDYHSELNMSSLELGDSALYFCASRGTAAEAFFGQGTRLTVV.

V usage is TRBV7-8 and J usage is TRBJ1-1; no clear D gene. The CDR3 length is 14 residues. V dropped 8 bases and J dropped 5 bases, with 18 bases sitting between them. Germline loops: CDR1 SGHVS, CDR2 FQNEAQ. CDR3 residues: CASVKRAGPTEAFF. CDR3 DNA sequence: TGTGCCAGCGTAAAAAGGGCAGGCCCGACTGAAGCTTTCTTT.

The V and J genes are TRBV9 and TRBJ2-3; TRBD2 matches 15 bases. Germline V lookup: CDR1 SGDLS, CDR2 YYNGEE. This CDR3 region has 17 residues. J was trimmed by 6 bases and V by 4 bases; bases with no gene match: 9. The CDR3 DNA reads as TGTGCCAGCAGCCTACGGACTAGCGGGAGGGCCGAGGATACGCAGTATTTT. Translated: CASSLRTSGRAEDTQYF.

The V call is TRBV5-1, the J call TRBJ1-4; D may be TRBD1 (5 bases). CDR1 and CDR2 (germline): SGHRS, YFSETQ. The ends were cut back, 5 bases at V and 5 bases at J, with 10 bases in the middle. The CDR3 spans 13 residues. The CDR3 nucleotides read TGCGCCAGCAGATTACGGGGGAATGAAAAACTGTTTTTT. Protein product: CASRLRGNEKLFF.

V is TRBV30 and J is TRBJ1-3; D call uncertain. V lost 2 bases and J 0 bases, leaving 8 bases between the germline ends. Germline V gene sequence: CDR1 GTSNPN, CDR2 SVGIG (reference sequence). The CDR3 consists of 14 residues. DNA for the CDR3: TGTGCCTGGAGTCACCAGAACTCTGGAAACACCATATATTTT. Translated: CAWSHQNSGNTIYF. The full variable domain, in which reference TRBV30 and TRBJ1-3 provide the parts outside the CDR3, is SQTIHQWPATLVQPVGSPLSLECTVEGTSNPNLYWYRQAAGRGLQLLFYSVGIGQISSEVPQNLSASRPQDRQFILSSKKLLLSDSGFYLCAWSHQNSGNTIYFGEGSWLTVV.

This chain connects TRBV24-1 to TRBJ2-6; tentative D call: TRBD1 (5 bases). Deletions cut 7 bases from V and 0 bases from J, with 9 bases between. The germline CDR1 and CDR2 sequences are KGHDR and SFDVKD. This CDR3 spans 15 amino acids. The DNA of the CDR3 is TGTGCCACCAGCCAGGGTCTCTCTGGGGCCAACGTCCTGACTTTC. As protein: CATSQGLSGANVLTF.

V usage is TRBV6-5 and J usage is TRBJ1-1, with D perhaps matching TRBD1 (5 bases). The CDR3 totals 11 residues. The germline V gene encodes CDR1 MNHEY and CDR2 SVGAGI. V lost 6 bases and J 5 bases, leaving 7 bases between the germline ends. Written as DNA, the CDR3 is TGTGCCAGCAGGGGGGAGACTGAAGCTTTCTTT. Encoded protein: CASRGETEAFF.

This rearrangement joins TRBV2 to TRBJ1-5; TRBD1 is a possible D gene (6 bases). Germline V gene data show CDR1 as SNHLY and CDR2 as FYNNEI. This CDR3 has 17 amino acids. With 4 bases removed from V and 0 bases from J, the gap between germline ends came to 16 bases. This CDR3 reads CASSVGALPNSNQPQHF. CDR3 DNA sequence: TGTGCCAGCAGTGTGGGGGCGCTTCCAAATAGCAATCAGCCCCAGCATTTT.

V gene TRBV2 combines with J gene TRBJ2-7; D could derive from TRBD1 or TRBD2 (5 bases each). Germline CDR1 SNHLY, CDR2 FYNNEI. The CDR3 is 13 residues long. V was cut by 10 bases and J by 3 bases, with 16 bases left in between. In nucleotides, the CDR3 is TGTGCCAACCGGGACGGAAGCCACTACGAGCAGTACTTC. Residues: CANRDGSHYEQYF. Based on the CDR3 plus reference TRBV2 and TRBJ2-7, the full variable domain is EPEVTQTPSHQVTQMGQEVILRCVPISNHLYFYWYRQILGQKVEFLVSFYNNEISEKSEIFDDQFSVERPDGSNFTLKIRSTKLEDSAMYFCANRDGSHYEQYFGPGTRLTVT.

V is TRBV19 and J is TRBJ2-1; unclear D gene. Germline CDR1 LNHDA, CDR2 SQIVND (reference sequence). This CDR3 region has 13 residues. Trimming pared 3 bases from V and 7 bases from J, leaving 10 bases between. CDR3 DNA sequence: TGTGCCAGTAGTATTGACTTCACTAATGAGCAGTTCTTC. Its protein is CASSIDFTNEQFF.